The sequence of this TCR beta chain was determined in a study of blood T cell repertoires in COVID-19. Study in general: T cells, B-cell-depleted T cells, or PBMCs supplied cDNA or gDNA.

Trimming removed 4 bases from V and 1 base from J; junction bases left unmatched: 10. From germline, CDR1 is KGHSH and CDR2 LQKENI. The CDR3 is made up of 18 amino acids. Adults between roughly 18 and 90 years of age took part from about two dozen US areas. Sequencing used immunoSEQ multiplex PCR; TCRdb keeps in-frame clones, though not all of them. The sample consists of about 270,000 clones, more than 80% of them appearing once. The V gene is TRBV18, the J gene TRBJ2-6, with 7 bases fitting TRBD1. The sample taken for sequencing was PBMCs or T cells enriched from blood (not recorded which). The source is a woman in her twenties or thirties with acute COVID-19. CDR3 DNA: TGTGCCAGCTCACAGAGAGAGGGGGCCGGTTCTGGGGCCAACGTCCTGACTTTC. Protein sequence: CASSQREGAGSGANVLTF.